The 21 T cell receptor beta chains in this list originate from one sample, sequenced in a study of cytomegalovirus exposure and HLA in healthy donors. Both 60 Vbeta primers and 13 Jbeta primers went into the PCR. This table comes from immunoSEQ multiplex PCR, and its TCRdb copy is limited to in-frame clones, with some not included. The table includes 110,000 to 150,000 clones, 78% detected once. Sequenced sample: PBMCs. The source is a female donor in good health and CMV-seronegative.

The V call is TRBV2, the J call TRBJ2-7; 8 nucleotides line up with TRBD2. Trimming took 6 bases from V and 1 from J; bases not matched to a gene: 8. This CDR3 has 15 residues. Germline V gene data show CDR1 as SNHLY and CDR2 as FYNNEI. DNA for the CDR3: TGTGCCAGCAGCCCGACCGGGGGGGGATCCTACGAGCAGTACTTC. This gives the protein CASSPTGGGSYEQYF.

Here the CDR3 DNA reads TGTGCCAGCAGGGTGACAGGGAAGAACACTGAAGCTTTCTTT. It codes for CASRVTGKNTEAFF. The chain couples TRBV28 to TRBJ1-1, with TRBD1 matching over 7 bases. The CDR3 has 14 residues. V trimming: 6 bases; J trimming: 1 base; junction bases outside the gene matches: 5. Germline loops: CDR1 MDHEN, CDR2 SYDVKM. Variable domain in full (rest from reference TRBV28 and TRBJ1-1): DVKVTQSSRYLVKRTGEKVFLECVQDMDHENMFWYRQDPGLGLRLIYFSYDVKMKEKGDIPEGYSVSREKKERFSLILESASTNQTSMYLCASRVTGKNTEAFFGQGTRLTVV.

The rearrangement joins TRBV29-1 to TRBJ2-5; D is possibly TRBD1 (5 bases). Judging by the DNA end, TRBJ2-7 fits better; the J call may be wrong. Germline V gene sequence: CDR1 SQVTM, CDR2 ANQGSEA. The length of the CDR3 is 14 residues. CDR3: CSVAVSQGPYEQYF. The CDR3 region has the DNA TGCAGCGTTGCGGTCTCCCAGGGTCCCTACGAGCAGTACTTC.

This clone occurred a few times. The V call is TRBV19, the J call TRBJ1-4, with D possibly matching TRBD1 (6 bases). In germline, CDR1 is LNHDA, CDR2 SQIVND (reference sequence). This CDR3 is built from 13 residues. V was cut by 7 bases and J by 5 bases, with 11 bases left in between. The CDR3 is CASTKQGNEKLFF. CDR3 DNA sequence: TGTGCCAGTACCAAACAGGGAAATGAAAAACTGTTTTTT.

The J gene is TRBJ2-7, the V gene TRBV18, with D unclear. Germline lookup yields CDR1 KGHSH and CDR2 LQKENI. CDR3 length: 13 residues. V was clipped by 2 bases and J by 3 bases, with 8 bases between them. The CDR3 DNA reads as TGTGCCAGCTCACCAACCGTGAGCTACGAGCAGTACTTC. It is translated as CASSPTVSYEQYF.

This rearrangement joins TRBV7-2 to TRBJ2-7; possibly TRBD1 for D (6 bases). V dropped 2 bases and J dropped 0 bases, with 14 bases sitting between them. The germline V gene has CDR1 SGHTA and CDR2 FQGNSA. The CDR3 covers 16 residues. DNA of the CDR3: TGTGCCAGCAGCTTATCGAGGGACATGATCTCCTACGAGCAGTACTTC. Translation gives CASSLSRDMISYEQYF. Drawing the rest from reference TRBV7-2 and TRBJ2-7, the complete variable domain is GAGVSQSPSNKVTEKGKDVELRCDPISGHTALYWYRQSLGQGLEFLIYFQGNSAPDKSGLPSDRFSAERTGGSVSTLTIQRTQQEDSAVYLCASSLSRDMISYEQYFGPGTRLTVT.

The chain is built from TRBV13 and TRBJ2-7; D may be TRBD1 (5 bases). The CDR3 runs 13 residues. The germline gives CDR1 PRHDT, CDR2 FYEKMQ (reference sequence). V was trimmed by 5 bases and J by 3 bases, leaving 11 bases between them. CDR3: CASSMPQGYEQYF. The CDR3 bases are TGTGCCAGCAGCATGCCTCAGGGCTACGAGCAGTACTTC.

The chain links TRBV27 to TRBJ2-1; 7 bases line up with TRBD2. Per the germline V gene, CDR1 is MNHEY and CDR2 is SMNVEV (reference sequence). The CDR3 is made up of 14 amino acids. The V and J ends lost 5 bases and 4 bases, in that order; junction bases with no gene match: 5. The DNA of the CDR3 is TGTGCCAGCAGTCCCGCTAGCGGTTACAATGAGCAGTTCTTC. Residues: CASSPASGYNEQFF.

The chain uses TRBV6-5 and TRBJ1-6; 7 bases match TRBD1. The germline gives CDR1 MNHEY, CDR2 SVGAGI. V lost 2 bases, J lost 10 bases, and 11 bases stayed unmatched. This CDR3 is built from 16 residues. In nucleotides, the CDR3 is TGTGCCAGCAGTTACCGGCGAACAGGGGAAAGCTCACCCCTCCACTTT. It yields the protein CASSYRRTGESSPLHF.

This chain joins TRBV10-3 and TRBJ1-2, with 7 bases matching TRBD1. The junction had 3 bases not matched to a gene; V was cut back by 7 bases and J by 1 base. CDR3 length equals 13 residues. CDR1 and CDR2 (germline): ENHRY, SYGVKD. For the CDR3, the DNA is TGTGCCATCACGTCAGGGGGTAACTATGGCTACACCTTC. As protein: CAITSGGNYGYTF.

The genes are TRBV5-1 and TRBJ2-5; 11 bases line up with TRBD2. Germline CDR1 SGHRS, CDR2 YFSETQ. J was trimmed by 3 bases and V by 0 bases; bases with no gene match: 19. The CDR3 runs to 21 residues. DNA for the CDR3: TGCGCCAGCAGCTTGGTATCTAGTACTAGCGGGAGCAGGGGTAGTAAAGAGACCCAGTACTTC. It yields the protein CASSLVSSTSGSRGSKETQYF.

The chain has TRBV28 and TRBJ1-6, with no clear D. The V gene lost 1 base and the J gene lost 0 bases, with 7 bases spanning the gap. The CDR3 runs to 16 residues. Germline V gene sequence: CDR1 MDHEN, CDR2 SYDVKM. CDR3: CASSLSRSSYNSPLHF. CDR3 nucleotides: TGTGCCAGCAGTTTATCACGGAGCTCCTATAATTCACCCCTCCACTTT.

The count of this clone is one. The CDR3 region has the DNA TGTGCCAGCAGCCTATGGGACAGGGGGCCGGGCGGGGAGCTGTTTTTT. Residues: CASSLWDRGPGGELFF. The V and J genes are TRBV5-4 and TRBJ2-2; TRBD1 agrees at 12 bases. V trimming: 4 bases; J trimming: 7 bases; junction bases outside the gene matches: 8. CDR1 and CDR2 (germline): SGHNT, YYREEE (reference sequence). The CDR3 consists of 16 residues.

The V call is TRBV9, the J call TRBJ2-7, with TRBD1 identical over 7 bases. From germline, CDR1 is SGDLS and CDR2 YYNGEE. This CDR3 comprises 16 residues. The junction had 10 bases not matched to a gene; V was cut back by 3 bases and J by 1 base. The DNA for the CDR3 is TGTGCCAGCAGCGCCAGAGGGACAGAACCTTCCTACGAGCAGTACTTC. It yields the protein CASSARGTEPSYEQYF.

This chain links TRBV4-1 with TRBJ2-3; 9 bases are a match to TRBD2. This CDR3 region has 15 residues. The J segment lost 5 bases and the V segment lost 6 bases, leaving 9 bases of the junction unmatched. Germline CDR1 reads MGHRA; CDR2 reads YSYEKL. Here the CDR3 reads CASSVAGDKKDTQYF. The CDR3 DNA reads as TGCGCCAGCAGTGTAGCGGGAGATAAAAAAGATACGCAGTATTTT.

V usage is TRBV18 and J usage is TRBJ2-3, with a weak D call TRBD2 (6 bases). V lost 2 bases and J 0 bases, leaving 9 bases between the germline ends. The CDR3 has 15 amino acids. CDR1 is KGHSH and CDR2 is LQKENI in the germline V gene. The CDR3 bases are TGTGCCAGCTCACCATCTAGCGCTAGCACAGATACGCAGTATTTT. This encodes CASSPSSASTDTQYF.

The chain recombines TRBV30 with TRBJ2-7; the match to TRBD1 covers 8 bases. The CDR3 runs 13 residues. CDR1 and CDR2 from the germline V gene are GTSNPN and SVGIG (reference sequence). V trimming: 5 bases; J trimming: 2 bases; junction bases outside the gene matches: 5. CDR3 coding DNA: TGTGCCTGGGGGACAGGCTTTACCTACGAGCAGTACTTC. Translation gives CAWGTGFTYEQYF.

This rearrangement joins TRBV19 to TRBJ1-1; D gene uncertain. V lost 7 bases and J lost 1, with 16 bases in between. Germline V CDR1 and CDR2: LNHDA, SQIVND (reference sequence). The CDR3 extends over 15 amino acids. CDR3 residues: CASTRRGIENTEAFF. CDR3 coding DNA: TGTGCCAGTACCCGCCGGGGAATCGAGAACACTGAAGCTTTCTTT.

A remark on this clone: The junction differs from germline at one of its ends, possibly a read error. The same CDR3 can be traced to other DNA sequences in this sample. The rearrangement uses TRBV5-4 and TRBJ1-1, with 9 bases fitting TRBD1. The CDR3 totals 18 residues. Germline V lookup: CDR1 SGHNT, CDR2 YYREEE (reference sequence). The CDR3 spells CASSLGQGDIGLGTEAFF. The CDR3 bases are TGCGCCAGCAGCTTGGGACAGGGTGATATAGGTTTGGGCACTGAAGCTTTCTTT.

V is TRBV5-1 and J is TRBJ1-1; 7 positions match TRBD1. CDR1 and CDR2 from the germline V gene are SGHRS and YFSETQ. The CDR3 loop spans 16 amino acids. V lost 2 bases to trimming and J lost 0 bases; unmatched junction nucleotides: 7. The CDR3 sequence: CASSLGTGAMNTEAFF. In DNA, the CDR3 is TGCGCCAGCAGCTTAGGTACAGGGGCGATGAACACTGAAGCTTTCTTT.

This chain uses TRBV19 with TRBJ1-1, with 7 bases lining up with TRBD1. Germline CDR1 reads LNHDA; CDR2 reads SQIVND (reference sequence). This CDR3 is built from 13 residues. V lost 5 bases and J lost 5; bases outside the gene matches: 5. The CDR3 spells CASSSTGRTEAFF. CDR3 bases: TGTGCCAGTAGTTCGACAGGGAGAACTGAAGCTTTCTTT. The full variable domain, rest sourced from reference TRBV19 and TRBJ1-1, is DGGITQSPKYLFRKEGQNVTLSCEQNLNHDAMYWYRQDPGQGLRLIYYSQIVNDFQKGDIAEGYSVSREKKESFPLTVTSAQKNPTAFYLCASSSTGRTEAFFGQGTRLTVV.